The present TCR beta chain was sequenced within a study of cytomegalovirus exposure and HLA in healthy donors. Study results and limitations: Among immune exposure information, only CMV serostatus was available. Analysis performed later found 16,951 TCR beta sequences associated with HLA alleles at 0.05 false discovery rate.

With 3 bases removed from V and 5 bases from J, the gap between germline ends came to 5 bases. The length of the CDR3 is 12 residues. Germline CDR1 and CDR2: SGHTA and FQGNSA. This clone was recorded a few times. No antigen is known for it. The PCR ran on 60 Vbeta and 13 Jbeta primers. Some clones are missing from TCRdb's copy, which holds only in-frame ones; the method was immunoSEQ multiplex PCR. The data hold about 220,000 clones, with roughly 70% observed a single time. The rearrangement uses TRBV7-2 and TRBJ1-5, with D perhaps matching TRBD1 (5 bases). This TCR was sampled from a woman aged 25 to 39 in good health and CMV-seronegative. Sequenced: PBMCs. Written as DNA, the CDR3 is TGTGCCAGCAGCTTCAGGGATCAGCCCCAGCATTTT. It yields the protein CASSFRDQPQHF.